This paragraph reports one T cell receptor beta chain. Germline assignment: CDR1 SGHRS and CDR2 YFSETQ. Trimming at V came to 0 bases and at J to 2 bases, leaving 18 bases not matched to a gene. The CDR3 spans 20 residues. These data come from a study of control samples from healthy donors and cancer patients. Some clones are missing from TCRdb's copy, which holds only in-frame ones; the method was immunoSEQ multiplex PCR. This sample yields about 130,000 clones, of which around nine tenths are seen a single time; 3% to 3.5% belongs to the top ten. Specimen: blood. The TCR sequence derives from a man aged 50-60 years in good health. V and J are TRBV5-1 and TRBJ1-1; TRBD1 matches 8 bases. CDR3 sequence (DNA): TGCGCCAGCAGCTTGGAATACAAGGACAGGGCAGGTTCACGAAACACTGAAGCTTTCTTT. This gives the protein CASSLEYKDRAGSRNTEAFF.